This T cell receptor beta chain was sequenced for a study of shared clonotypes between healthy human individuals (dated by TCRdb to the early 2020s). For the study in its entirety: The cohort included three men and two women between 18 and 49 years of age. Per donor, three plates each were used for CD4 naive and CD4 memory, two for CD8 naive, and one for CD8 memory. Blood TCR repertoires of a handful of healthy adults were deeply sequenced to estimate repertoire size and the extent of clonotype sharing between individuals. Different laboratories and diverse techniques were used to prepare libraries and sequence TCR repertoires, to increase sequencing depth and limit assay-specific biases. Per donor, leukapheresis produced somewhere between about 0.85 and 9.5 billion PBMCs. Points the paper makes about the study in general: Because the study included only a small number of donors, the genetic and exposure-history diversity represented was limited. Sampling was limited to blood, and TCR repertoires in tissue likely differ from TCR repertoires in blood. Sharing across a few donors was observed for about 5% of naive CD4, around 3.5% of naive CD8, roughly 2.3% of memory CD4, and less than 0.45% of memory CD8 clonotypes. Naive subsets generally had larger estimated clonotype richness than memory subsets. Based on pairwise subsampling, the degree of clonotype sharing among donors was expected to be affected by sequencing depth. Even with the large sequencing depth, rarefaction of the sorted-subset datasets indicated that sequencing was incomplete. Compared with non-shared clonotypes, clonotypes shared by all four sorted-subset donors had higher generation probabilities.

Healthy HIV-negative adults with no recently reported acute infections or vaccinations were included as donors. Every donor was a Caucasian adult living in Nashville, Tennessee, USA. CD4+ T cells were enriched through magnetic negative selection, after which naive cells were positively selected on CD45RA and the remaining negative fraction served as the memory subset. Blood was obtained by leukapheresis, after which PBMCs were separated by Ficoll-Histopaque density gradient centrifugation and cryopreserved in liquid nitrogen vapor phase. Purity and quantity of every magnetically sorted T cell population were checked by analytical flow cytometry. From each sorted fraction, genomic DNA was isolated and quantified by UV absorbance on a Nanodrop 2000c. A word on this clone: Its binding antigen is unknown. No much larger clone exists at a distance of one base, and base qualities are not known.

V is trimmed back by 2 bases and J by 2 bases, and the junction contains 4 bases that no gene match accounts for. The CDR3, cysteine through phenylalanine, is 16 amino acids long. Just CDR3 DNA is preserved here, 48 bases in frame from base 1. CDR1 and CDR2 are drawn from the germline V gene: MGHRA, YSYEKL. Using the deep immunoSEQ assay, multiplex PCR amplified TCR CDR3 regions from genomic DNA. For each cell subset, the extracted genomic DNA was distributed evenly across all wells of several immunoSEQ 96-well plates, and each plate served as one replicate. For sorted subsets, approximately 190 ng of genomic DNA, equivalent to 30,000 or so T cell genomes, went into each replicate PCR. The purified libraries were quantified using a Qubit 3.0 fluorometer, sized with a Bioanalyzer 2100, and then quantified again using the KAPA Library Quantification kit. A separate single-read 150-cycle Illumina NextSeq 550 flow cell was used to sequence each immunoSEQ 96-well plate. The authors' pipeline ran thus. Because the immunoSEQ output held only junctional sequences and lacked quality scores, the filtering could not match the filtering applied to full-length reads. Sequences were annotated with PyIR, a Python wrapper for IgBLAST v1.9, and V/J genes and CDR3 were assigned using IMGT germline references. Any read was removed if the V/J assignment was weak (E-value above 1e-6), the CDR3 was missing, or the read contained stop codons, out-of-frame junctions, or ambiguous translated residues. V3J clonotypes were defined as sequences sharing an identical inferred V gene, J gene, and CDR3 amino acid sequence. The percentage overlap between two repertoires was calculated by dividing the number of shared unique clonotypes by the size of the smaller repertoire. Three approaches were used to assess repertoire richness: RTK rarefaction, the Chao1 estimator, and Recon v2.1 estimates of unobserved clonotypes. OLGA was used to compute generation probabilities for all TCRbeta clonotypes that the gDNA method yielded from a handful of donors. In TCRdb, the immuneACCESS table is reduced to in-frame sequences with V and J assigned. These tables do not hold every clone; where another copy was compared, an unresolved V gene accounts for under half, and the others remain unexplained. The V and J calls and clone size were taken over from that table, and D and trimming were inferred from the DNA. Here the sample has around 990,000 clones; 77% occur a single time. Together, the top ten hold roughly 0.82% of the sample.

The origin of this receptor is a man younger than 30 in good health. Some clones in this sample may be carry-over from other donors' samples. The V and J genes are TRBV4-1 and TRBJ2-3; TRBD2 agrees with 10 junctional bases. Sequenced input: memory CD4+ T cells from PBMCs. Read against the paper, the sample's cell subset or site label means: CD45RA-negative fraction. The DNA sequence reads TGCGCCAGCAGCCAACTAGCGGGAGTCGACACAGATACGCAGTATTTT. Its coded protein is CASSQLAGVDTDTQYF.